Presented here are 5 T cell receptor beta chains from one specimen sequenced in a study of blood T cell repertoires in COVID-19. Only in-frame clones appear in the TCRdb table, and some are missing; sequencing was by immunoSEQ multiplex PCR. Among some 270,000 clones listed, just under 90% were seen once. Sequenced: PBMCs or T cells enriched from blood (not recorded which). These receptors were taken from a woman aged 30 to 39 with acute COVID-19.

In its sample, this clone was seen once. The rearrangement links TRBV27 to TRBJ1-2; D perhaps matches TRBD1 (6 bases). The germline CDR1 and CDR2 sequences are MNHEY and SMNVEV (reference sequence). There are 14 residues in the CDR3. Trimming cost V 5 bases and J 2 bases, with 12 bases left between them. CDR3 in amino acids: CASSMDSENYGYTF. The CDR3 DNA reads TGTGCCAGCAGTATGGACAGCGAGAACTATGGCTACACCTTC.

The J gene is TRBJ2-1, the V gene TRBV4-1; tentatively, D is TRBD2 (6 bases). CDR3 length equals 16 residues. Trimming removed 4 bases at V and 5 bases at J, with 18 bases between. CDR1 is MGHRA, CDR2 YSYEKL, per germline. The CDR3 is CASSRNFGGQNNEQFF. The CDR3 nucleotides are TGCGCCAGCAGCCGAAATTTTGGAGGGCAGAACAATGAGCAGTTCTTC.

The J gene is TRBJ2-1, the V gene TRBV28; TRBD2 agrees at 14 bases. The CDR3 contains 17 residues. Trimming took 5 bases from V and 10 from J; bases not matched to a gene: 13. Germline assignment: CDR1 MDHEN and CDR2 SYDVKM. CDR3 nucleotide sequence: TGTGCCAGCAGTGCAGCGGCGACTAGCGGGAGGGCCGGGGAGCAGTTCTTC. Protein product: CASSAAATSGRAGEQFF.

J is TRBJ2-7 and V is TRBV19, with 9 positions matching TRBD2. Germline V gene lookup returns CDR1 LNHDA and CDR2 SQIVND (reference sequence). The CDR3 is made up of 18 amino acids. After removal of 5 bases from V and 6 bases from J, the junction contained 20 bases not matched to a gene. The CDR3 reads CASSPPPGLARGSGEQYF. CDR3 in DNA: TGTGCCAGTAGTCCTCCACCGGGACTAGCCCGAGGGTCCGGCGAGCAGTACTTC. The full variable domain, with the rest looked up from reference TRBV19 and TRBJ2-7, is DGGITQSPKYLFRKEGQNVTLSCEQNLNHDAMYWYRQDPGQGLRLIYYSQIVNDFQKGDIAEGYSVSREKKESFPLTVTSAQKNPTAFYLCASSPPPGLARGSGEQYFGPGTRLTVT.

The rearrangement joins TRBV29-1 to TRBJ2-2; 10 bases fit TRBD2. The V and J ends lost 7 bases and 4 bases, in that order; junction bases with no gene match: 9. CDR1 and CDR2 from the germline V gene are SQVTM and ANQGSEA. The CDR3 has 15 residues. CDR3 sequence: CSGGSSGRGTGELFF. DNA of the CDR3: TGCAGCGGCGGATCTAGCGGGAGAGGCACCGGGGAGCTGTTTTTT.